This T cell receptor beta chain was captured in a study of blood T cell repertoires in COVID-19. Per the authors' pipeline: Amplification of reference gene primers was used by the study to estimate nucleated cell counts. Repertoires were generated with immunoSEQ multiplex PCR, while TCRdb's copy carries only in-frame clones and drops some. V and J calls and clone size follow that table, whereas D and trimming were derived from the DNA. The repertoire holds roughly 180,000 clones, with about 82% as singletons. This CDR3 spans 17 amino acids. The V gene end was trimmed by 4 bases and the J gene end by 2 bases; junction bases not matched to a gene: 14. Germline loops: CDR1 SGDLS, CDR2 YYNGEE.

The sequencing sample was made of peripheral blood. V gene TRBV9 combines with J gene TRBJ2-5, with 7 bases lining up with TRBD2. This receptor was obtained from a woman younger than 45 with acute or convalescent COVID-19. The CDR3 bases are TGTGCCAGCAGCCCCCTCGCCTCTAGCGGTGATCAAGAGACCCAGTACTTC. This encodes CASSPLASSGDQETQYF.